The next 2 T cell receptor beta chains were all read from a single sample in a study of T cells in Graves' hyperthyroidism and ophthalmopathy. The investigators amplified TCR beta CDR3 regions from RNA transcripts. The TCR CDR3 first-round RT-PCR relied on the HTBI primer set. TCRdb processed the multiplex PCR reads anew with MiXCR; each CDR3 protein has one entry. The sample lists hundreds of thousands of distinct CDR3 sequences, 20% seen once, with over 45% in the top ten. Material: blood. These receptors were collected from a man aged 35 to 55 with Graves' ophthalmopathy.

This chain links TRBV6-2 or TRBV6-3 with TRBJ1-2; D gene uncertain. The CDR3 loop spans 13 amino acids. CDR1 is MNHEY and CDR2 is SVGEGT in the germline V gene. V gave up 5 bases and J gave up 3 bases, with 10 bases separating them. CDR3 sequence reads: CASSQRGHYGYTF. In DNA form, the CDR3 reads TGTGCCAGCAGTCAACGAGGGCACTATGGCTACACCTTC.

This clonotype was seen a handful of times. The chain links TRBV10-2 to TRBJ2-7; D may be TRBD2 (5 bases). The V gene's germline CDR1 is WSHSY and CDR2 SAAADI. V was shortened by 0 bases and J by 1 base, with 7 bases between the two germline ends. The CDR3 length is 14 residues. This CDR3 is CASSESGGSYEQYF. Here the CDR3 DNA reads TGCGCCAGCAGTGAGTCTGGAGGTTCCTACGAGCAGTACTTC.